These T cell receptor beta chains were read from a single sample in a study of control samples from healthy donors and cancer patients. Sequencing used immunoSEQ multiplex PCR; TCRdb keeps in-frame clones, though not all of them. The sample shows roughly 86,000 clones, about nine tenths of them seen only once. Sequencing was carried out using blood. The receptor set was obtained from a man younger than 45 in good health. Both conserved end residues are part of each CDR3. D genes are given only for firm matches. Rows give clone size only sometimes, using once, few, many, or a class for an expanded clone.

d_gene	v_gene	j_gene	len	abundance	CDR3aa	CDR3nt
NA	TRBV3-1/TRBV3-2	TRBJ1-2	14	NA	CASSQARLNYGYTF	TGTGCCAGCAGCCAAGCCCGGTTGAACTATGGCTACACCTTC
NA	TRBV25-1	TRBJ1-2	14	NA	CASSEFLGNYGYTF	TGTGCCAGCAGTGAATTTCTGGGGAACTATGGCTACACCTTC
NA	TRBV6-5	TRBJ1-4	13	once	CASSSRIWEKLFF	TGTGCCAGCAGTTCCCGGATTTGGGAAAAACTGTTTTTT
NA	TRBV7-2	TRBJ1-2	13	NA	CASSFSVAYGYTF	TGTGCCAGCAGCTTTTCGGTAGCTTATGGCTACACCTTC
NA	TRBV5-5	TRBJ1-6	14	NA	CASSLALFNSPLHF	TGTGCCAGCAGCTTGGCGTTGTTTAATTCACCCCTCCACTTT
NA	TRBV6-4	TRBJ2-6	14	NA	CASSDRSGANVLTF	TGTGCCAGCAGTGATCGGTCTGGGGCCAACGTCCTGACTTTC
TRBD1	TRBV19	TRBJ1-1	14	NA	CASSVQGLNTEAFF	TGTGCCAGTAGTGTACAGGGGTTGAACACTGAAGCTTTCTTT
TRBD1	TRBV29-1	TRBJ1-1	15	NA	CSASGQGVRKTEAFF	TGCAGCGCCAGCGGGCAGGGGGTTAGGAAAACTGAAGCTTTCTTT
NA	TRBV30	TRBJ1-5	13	NA	CAWTLGSNQPQHF	TGTGCCTGGACGCTGGGGAGCAATCAGCCCCAGCATTTT
TRBD1	TRBV30	TRBJ1-1	13	NA	CARSYRGGTEAFF	TGTGCCAGGAGCTACAGGGGAGGCACTGAAGCTTTCTTT
NA	TRBV18	TRBJ1-4	14	NA	CASSPGGLNEKLFF	TGTGCCAGCTCACCGGGGGGACTCAATGAAAAACTGTTTTTT
NA	TRBV18	TRBJ1-6	14	NA	CASSLDGKNSPLHF	TGTGCCAGCTCACTGGACGGGAAAAATTCACCCCTCCACTTT
NA	TRBV28	TRBJ1-5	16	NA	CASSSQRGGSNQPQHF	TGTGCCAGCAGTTCGCAAAGGGGTGGGAGCAATCAGCCCCAGCATTTT
TRBD2	TRBV6-1	TRBJ2-3	16	NA	CASSEGTSVARDTQYF	TGTGCCAGCAGTGAAGGGACTAGCGTTGCGAGAGATACGCAGTATTTT
NA	TRBV15	TRBJ1-1	14	NA	CATSFRTEHTEAFF	TGTGCCACCAGCTTCCGGACAGAGCACACTGAAGCTTTCTTT
TRBD1	TRBV29-1	TRBJ2-7	13	NA	CSVEIGTAYEQYF	TGCAGCGTTGAAATAGGGACAGCCTACGAGCAGTACTTC
NA	TRBV4-2	TRBJ2-3	12	NA	CASSGETDTQYF	TGTGCCAGCAGCGGGGAGACAGATACGCAGTATTTT
TRBD1	TRBV27	TRBJ1-2	15	NA	CASRGQANWHYGYTF	TGTGCCAGCAGAGGACAGGCCAATTGGCACTATGGCTACACCTTC
TRBD1	TRBV29-1	TRBJ2-2	14	NA	CSGQQGSNTGELFF	TGCAGCGGACAACAGGGGTCTAACACCGGGGAGCTGTTTTTT
NA	TRBV6-5	TRBJ1-2	14	NA	CASSYSWGTYGYTF	TGTGCCAGCAGTTACTCGTGGGGTACCTATGGCTACACCTTC
TRBD1	TRBV24-1	TRBJ1-1	13	once	CATRGTENTEAFF	TGTGCCACCAGGGGGACAGAAAATACTGAAGCTTTCTTT
NA	TRBV5-1	TRBJ2-3	14	NA	CASSITYAADTQYF	TGCGCCAGCAGCATCACGTACGCGGCAGATACGCAGTATTTT
NA	TRBV7-8	TRBJ1-1	12	NA	CASSGWSTEAFF	TGTGCCAGCAGCGGGTGGAGCACTGAAGCTTTCTTT
NA	TRBV7-9	TRBJ2-7	13	NA	CASRTAGPDEQYF	TGTGCCAGCAGGACGGCGGGGCCGGACGAGCAGTACTTC
TRBD2	TRBV27	TRBJ2-3	17	NA	CASSPLLLGGGKDTQYF	TGTGCCAGCAGTCCCCTCCTCCTCGGCGGGGGAAAAGATACGCAGTATTTT
NA	TRBV7-2	TRBJ2-5	15	NA	CASSLEPGVGGTQYF	TGTGCCAGCAGCTTAGAACCAGGTGTAGGGGGGACCCAGTACTTC
TRBD2	TRBV7-6	TRBJ2-3	15	NA	CASSLPGGPTDTQYF	TGTGCCAGCAGCTTACCGGGAGGACCCACAGATACGCAGTATTTT
TRBD1	TRBV7-2	TRBJ2-1	13	NA	CASSLGQGYEQFF	TGTGCCAGCAGCTTAGGACAGGGGTACGAGCAGTTCTTC
NA	TRBV9	TRBJ2-5	16	NA	CASSLESGRAQETQYF	TGTGCCAGCAGCCTGGAGAGTGGACGGGCGCAAGAGACCCAGTACTTC
NA	TRBV14	TRBJ1-4	16	NA	CASSPHTGLRDEKLFF	TGTGCCAGCAGCCCTCACACCGGGCTAAGGGATGAAAAACTGTTTTTT
TRBD2	TRBV7-6	TRBJ2-5	17	NA	CASSLRFGGVAGETQYF	TGTGCCAGCAGCTTACGGTTCGGGGGGGTAGCTGGAGAGACCCAGTACTTC
NA	TRBV27	TRBJ2-5	15	NA	CASSRKGMYQETQYF	TGTGCCAGCAGCCGGAAAGGGATGTACCAAGAGACCCAGTACTTC
NA	TRBV3-1/TRBV3-2	TRBJ2-5	14	NA	CASSQDGFQETQYF	TGTGCCAGCAGCCAAGACGGATTCCAAGAGACCCAGTACTTC
TRBD2	TRBV18	TRBJ2-3	16	NA	CASSRTSSPSTDTQYF	TGTGCCAGCTCACGGACTAGCTCCCCAAGCACAGATACGCAGTATTTT
TRBD1	TRBV6-5	TRBJ1-6	14	NA	CASSRDRDNSPLHF	TGTGCCAGCAGTAGGGACAGGGATAATTCACCCCTCCACTTT
TRBD1	TRBV2	TRBJ2-7	14	once	CASSKQGADYEQYF	TGTGCCAGCAGCAAACAGGGGGCGGACTACGAGCAGTACTTC
NA	TRBV2	TRBJ2-7	16	NA	CASRSGVGTRRYEQYF	TGTGCCAGCAGATCCGGAGTGGGGACTCGGCGTTACGAGCAGTACTTC
NA	TRBV19	TRBJ1-2	13	NA	CASSLGGKRGYTF	TGTGCCAGTAGTCTTGGGGGAAAACGCGGGTACACCTTC
NA	TRBV6-2/TRBV6-3	TRBJ2-7	13	once	CASSKDSFYEQYF	TGTGCCAGCAGTAAGGACAGTTTCTACGAGCAGTACTTC